What follows is one TCR beta chain and its context. No antigen is known for it. This sample is part of a study of T cell responses to AZD1222 COVID-19 vaccine. General observations from the study: Donors in the cohort were predominantly white British and more often female, and clonal diversity was possibly underestimated. Spike-specific TCR depth and breadth grew after two AZD1222 doses.

This CDR3 is built from 15 residues. From germline, CDR1 is SEHNR and CDR2 FQNEAQ (reference sequence). Trimming stripped 3 bases from V and 0 bases from J, with 9 bases between. The assay was immunoSEQ multiplex PCR, and TCRdb's table has in-frame clones only and misses some. The table has 98,000 or so clones, roughly 90% seen once; the top ten hold about 3.3%. The V and J genes are TRBV7-9 and TRBJ2-1; maybe TRBD1 (6 bases). This TCR was recovered from an adult in good health. The starting material was peripheral blood, obtained on day 0 of MenACWY control vaccination. CDR3 amino acids: CASSFEQGSYNEQFF. In DNA form, the CDR3 reads TGTGCCAGCAGCTTCGAACAGGGCTCCTACAATGAGCAGTTCTTC.